This T cell receptor (beta chain) was recorded in a study of early T cells in non-severe SARS-CoV-2 infection. Study-level findings and limits: Sequences matched to VDJdb favored anti-spike CD8 responses, while private and CD4 specificities were missed.

At least ten counts were recorded for this clonotype. The antigen is unknown. The CDR3 has 12 amino acids. Trimming cost V 0 bases and J 7 bases, with 6 bases left between them. Germline V gene data show CDR1 as LGHDT and CDR2 as YNNKEL (reference sequence). Tagging with unique molecular identifiers was applied to individual cDNA molecules. Each CDR3 protein is one row after TCRdb ran MiXCR on the 5' RACE reads. Among about 64,000 distinct CDR3 sequences listed, over 4.5% were seen once. The chain employs TRBV3-1 and TRBJ1-2, with D possibly matching TRBD1 (5 bases). This clonotype was sampled from an adult who was a healthcare worker with PCR-confirmed SARS-CoV-2 infection or an uninfected control (not recorded which). The source material was whole blood. CDR3 region: CASSQERGGYTF. Written as DNA, the CDR3 is TGTGCCAGCAGCCAAGAGAGGGGTGGCTACACCTTC.